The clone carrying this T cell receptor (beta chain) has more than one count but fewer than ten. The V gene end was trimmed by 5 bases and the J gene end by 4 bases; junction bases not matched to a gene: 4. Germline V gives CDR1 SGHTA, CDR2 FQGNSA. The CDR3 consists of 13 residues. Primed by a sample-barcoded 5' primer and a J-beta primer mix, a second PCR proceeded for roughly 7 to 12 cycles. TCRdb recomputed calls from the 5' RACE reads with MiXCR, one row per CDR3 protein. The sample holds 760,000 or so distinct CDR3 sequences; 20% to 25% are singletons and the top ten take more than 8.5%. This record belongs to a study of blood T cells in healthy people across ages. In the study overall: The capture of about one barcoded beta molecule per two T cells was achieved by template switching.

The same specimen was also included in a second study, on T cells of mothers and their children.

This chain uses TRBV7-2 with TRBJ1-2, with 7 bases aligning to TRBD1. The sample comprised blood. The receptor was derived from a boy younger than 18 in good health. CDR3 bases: TGTGCCAGCAGCCCGACAGGGTTCTATGGCTACACCTTC. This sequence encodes CASSPTGFYGYTF.